This TCR beta chain was retrieved from a study of shared clonotypes between healthy human individuals. Study context: Each donor's CD8 memory used one plate, CD8 naive two, each CD4 subset three.

V was clipped by 3 bases and J by 7 bases, with 12 bases between them. Germline values: CDR1 KGHSH, CDR2 LQKENI. The CDR3 spans 13 residues. Genomic DNA of each subset was evenly split across several immunoSEQ plates. The protocol was immunoSEQ multiplex PCR, while the TCRdb copy is restricted to in-frame clones and leaves out a portion. This sample has around 1,100,000 clones; 70% to 80% occur once, and the top ten carry over 0.8%. All the donors were Caucasian adults who lived in Nashville, Tennessee. The clonotype originates from a man between 18 and 29 years old in good health. Some clones in this sample may be carry-over from other donors' samples. The sample consisted of memory CD4+ T cells from PBMCs. Subset denoted: CD45RA-negative fraction. This rearrangement joins TRBV18 to TRBJ2-5; D call uncertain. Here the CDR3 reads CASSPPVVGTQYF. The CDR3 nucleotides are TGTGCCAGCTCACCGCCGGTAGTGGGGACCCAGTACTTC.